This T cell receptor beta chain was sequenced in a study of OX40 agonist ivuxolimab in advanced cancers. Study-wide context: At about 81% male, the cohort had a mean age of around 56 years, ranging from roughly 23 to 80. Overall study results and limits: The expanded peripheral T cells' antigen specificity was not determined.

A word on this clone: Its specificity is not known.

The CDR3 has 17 residues. Germline loops: CDR1 SGDLS, CDR2 YYNGEE. Trimming took off 4 bases at V and 1 base at J, with 19 bases between the two ends. Repertoires were generated with immunoSEQ multiplex PCR, while TCRdb's copy carries only in-frame clones and drops some. Of approximately 90,000 clones listed, about 90% are singletons. The chain has TRBV9 and TRBJ2-3, with D possibly being TRBD2 (6 bases). The sample in question was CD4+ or CD8+ T cells sorted from blood, obtained in a trial of the OX40 agonist ivuxolimab. This TCR came from an adult with an advanced solid tumor such as melanoma, head and neck, liver or kidney cancer. The CDR3 DNA follows: TGTGCCAGCAGCTCAGACGGCGGGGAGCGGGGCACAGATACGCAGTATTTT. Translating it yields CASSSDGGERGTDTQYF.